This TCR beta chain was sequenced in a study of cytomegalovirus exposure and HLA in healthy donors. Study background: Unique TCR beta sequences numbering about 100 million came from 150 million to 200 million T cells in an earlier analysis.

60 Vbeta and 13 Jbeta primers were used in PCR. Measured with immunoSEQ multiplex PCR; TCRdb has only the in-frame clones, and not every one. This sample has about 250,000 clones, with around 80% found just once. Germline loops: CDR1 PRHDT, CDR2 FYEKMQ (reference sequence). V was clipped by 5 bases and J by 0 bases, with 10 bases between them. The CDR3 totals 15 residues. Sample: PBMCs. The genes are TRBV13 and TRBJ1-4; D unresolved. This TCR was recovered from a boy aged 5-17 years in good health and CMV-seronegative. The DNA for the CDR3 is TGTGCCAGCAGCGGCCAGGCCTCAACTAATGAAAAACTGTTTTTT. Translating it yields CASSGQASTNEKLFF.